A single sample gave rise to the 15 T cell receptor beta chains below, sequenced in a study of technical replicates of blood from a handful of donors. Measured with immunoSEQ multiplex PCR; TCRdb has only the in-frame clones, and not every one. The sample consists of fewer than 100,000 clones, 70% to 90% of them appearing once. Source material: T cells isolated from PBMCs. Receptors were obtained from a human donor in good health.

CDR3 amino acids: CASKVSFLGPGNTIYF. Written as DNA, the CDR3 is TGTGCCAGCAAGGTTTCCTTTTTGGGCCCTGGAAACACCATATATTTT. The chain joins TRBV2 to TRBJ1-3; unclear D gene. This CDR3 spans 16 amino acids. V was shortened by 7 bases and J by 2 bases, with 18 bases between the two germline ends. CDR1 is SNHLY and CDR2 is FYNNEI in the germline V gene.

The V and J genes are TRBV19 and TRBJ2-7; 8 bases line up with TRBD2. The CDR3 is 14 amino acids. Per germline, CDR1 LNHDA and CDR2 SQIVND (reference sequence). The J segment lost 2 bases and the V segment lost 7 bases, leaving 7 bases of the junction unmatched. The CDR3 DNA is TGTGCCAGTAAATCTAGCGGGTACGCCTACGAGCAGTACTTC. Amino acids: CASKSSGYAYEQYF.

The V and J genes are TRBV6-6 and TRBJ1-1; TRBD1 matches at 7 bases. Per germline, CDR1 MNHNY and CDR2 SVGAGI (reference sequence). After removal of 6 bases from V and 0 bases from J, the junction contained 1 base not matched to a gene. CDR3 length: 13 residues. The DNA for the CDR3 is TGTGCCAGCAGGGGACAGATGAACACTGAAGCTTTCTTT. Translation: CASRGQMNTEAFF.

This clone was observed a handful of times. CDR3 in DNA: TGTGCCAGCAGCGCTATAGCGGGATACGAGCAGTACTTC. It specifies CASSAIAGYEQYF. V usage is TRBV7-9 and J usage is TRBJ2-7, with 8 bases fitting TRBD2. CDR1 and CDR2 (germline): SEHNR, FQNEAQ (reference sequence). Losses at the gene ends were 5 bases for V and 4 bases for J; bases not matched to a gene: 4. This CDR3 has 13 amino acids.

The chain has TRBV5-1 and TRBJ2-7; perhaps TRBD1 as D (6 bases). The CDR3 is 14 residues long. Trimming removed 0 bases from V and 3 bases from J, with 10 bases in between. Germline values: CDR1 SGHRS, CDR2 YFSETQ. CDR3 coding DNA: TGCGCCAGCAGCTTGGCGGGACAAGGCTACGAGCAGTACTTC. Its translation is CASSLAGQGYEQYF.

In this sample, this clone turned up a few times. V gene TRBV4-1 combines with J gene TRBJ1-2, with 7 nucleotides matching TRBD1. In germline, CDR1 is MGHRA, CDR2 YSYEKL. The V segment lost 0 bases and the J segment 2 bases; nucleotides outside the gene matches: 6. CDR3 size: 16 residues. The DNA of the CDR3 is TGCGCCAGCAGCCAAGATTCAGGGGGTGCGAACTATGGCTACACCTTC. Encoded protein: CASSQDSGGANYGYTF.

The chain employs TRBV30 and TRBJ1-4; 7 bases align to TRBD1. The trim removed 5 bases at V and 5 bases at J, leaving 14 bases unmatched. Germline V gene sequence: CDR1 GTSNPN, CDR2 SVGIG (reference sequence). The CDR3 sequence is 16 residues long. The CDR3 sequence is CAWRRPTGQYNEKLFF. Written as DNA, the CDR3 is TGTGCCTGGCGTAGACCTACGGGACAGTACAATGAAAAACTGTTTTTT. Full variable domain (remainder filled in from reference TRBV30 and TRBJ1-4): SQTIHQWPATLVQPVGSPLSLECTVEGTSNPNLYWYRQAAGRGLQLLFYSVGIGQISSEVPQNLSASRPQDRQFILSSKKLLLSDSGFYLCAWRRPTGQYNEKLFFGSGTQLSVL.

The rearrangement links TRBV28 to TRBJ1-3, with 8 positions matching TRBD1. The J segment lost 4 bases and the V segment lost 5 bases, leaving 13 bases of the junction unmatched. From germline, CDR1 is MDHEN and CDR2 SYDVKM. There are 17 residues in the CDR3. The CDR3 bases are TGTGCCAGCAGTCGACAGGGGACCTTTTCTCTGGGAAACACCATATATTTT. Its translation is CASSRQGTFSLGNTIYF.

This chain connects TRBV28 to TRBJ2-7, with a tentative D call TRBD2 (6 bases). Germline CDR1 MDHEN, CDR2 SYDVKM. V was pared by 3 bases and J by 1 base, with 7 bases between. The CDR3 length is 13 residues. CDR3 DNA: TGTGCCAGCAGTTTTGCGGGGTCCTACGAGCAGTACTTC. This translates into CASSFAGSYEQYF.

The chain is built from TRBV7-9 and TRBJ2-1; D is possibly TRBD2 (6 bases). The CDR3 length is 12 residues. The germline V and J ends were trimmed by 5 bases and 8 bases, with 10 bases remaining between them. Germline V lookup: CDR1 SEHNR, CDR2 FQNEAQ (reference sequence). As DNA, the CDR3 is TGTGCCAGCAGCCTCCCTAGCGATGAGCAGTTCTTC. Translating it yields CASSLPSDEQFF.

CDR3 in DNA: TGTGCCAGCAGCTTAGAATGGAGGAGGGTCAACGAGCAGTACTTC. This translates into CASSLEWRRVNEQYF. The chain carries TRBV7-9 and TRBJ2-7; weak D call: TRBD2 (6 bases). Trimming removed 1 base at V and 5 bases at J, with 15 bases between. Germline lookup yields CDR1 SEHNR and CDR2 FQNEAQ (reference sequence). The length of the CDR3 is 15 residues.

The chain has TRBV30 and TRBJ1-2; D ambiguous. The CDR3 is 13 amino acids. Germline V gives CDR1 GTSNPN, CDR2 SVGIG (reference sequence). Trimming took 3 bases from V and 5 from J, leaving 13 bases between them. The chain's CDR3 is CAWSRGVGYGYTF. The DNA of the CDR3 is TGTGCCTGGAGCCGCGGGGTAGGTTATGGCTACACCTTC.

The chain uses TRBV7-8 and TRBJ1-2; 7 bases fit TRBD1. The CDR3 contains 17 residues. Germline CDR1 SGHVS, CDR2 FQNEAQ. V gave up 2 bases and J gave up 7 bases; unmatched junction bases: 16. In nucleotides, the CDR3 is TGTGCCAGCAGCTTAAATAAGAGAGGGGGCGCGGAAGTTGGCTACACCTTC. Protein product: CASSLNKRGGAEVGYTF. The entire variable domain, with the rest obtained from reference TRBV7-8 and TRBJ1-2, is as follows: GAGVSQSPRYKVAKRGQDVALRCDPISGHVSLFWYQQALGQGPEFLTYFQNEAQLDKSGLPSDRFFAERPEGSVSTLKIQRTQQEDSAVYLCASSLNKRGGAEVGYTFGSGTRLTVV.

A single count supports this clone. V usage is TRBV28 and J usage is TRBJ1-5, with D tentatively TRBD1 (6 bases). Trimming took off 4 bases at V and 2 bases at J, with 15 bases between the two ends. The CDR3 is 16 amino acids. CDR1 MDHEN and CDR2 SYDVKM come from the germline V gene. The CDR3 coding sequence is TGTGCCAGCAGTTCCCCGGGGGGCGTTGGCAATCAGCCCCAGCATTTT. The encoded protein is CASSSPGGVGNQPQHF.

CDR3 sequence (DNA): TGTGCCAGCAGCCCGCTACCCTACGAGCAGTACTTC. This sequence encodes CASSPLPYEQYF. This sequence joins TRBV7-9 and TRBJ2-7; D remains ambiguous. The CDR3 has 12 amino acids. In germline, CDR1 is SEHNR, CDR2 FQNEAQ (reference sequence). Trimming took 5 bases from V and 2 from J, leaving 7 bases between them.